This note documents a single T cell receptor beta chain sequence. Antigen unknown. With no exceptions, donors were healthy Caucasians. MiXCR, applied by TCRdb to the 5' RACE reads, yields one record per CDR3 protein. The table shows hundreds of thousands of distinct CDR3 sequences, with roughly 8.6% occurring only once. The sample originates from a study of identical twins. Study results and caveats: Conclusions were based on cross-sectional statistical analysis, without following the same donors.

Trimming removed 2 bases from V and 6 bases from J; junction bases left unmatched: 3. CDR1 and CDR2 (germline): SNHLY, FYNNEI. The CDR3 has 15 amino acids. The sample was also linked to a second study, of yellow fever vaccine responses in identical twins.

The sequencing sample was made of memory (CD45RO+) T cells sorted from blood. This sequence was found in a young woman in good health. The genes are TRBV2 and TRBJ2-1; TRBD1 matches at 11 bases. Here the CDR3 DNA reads TGTGCCAGCAGTGAACTGGGACAGGGGGGCAATGAGCAGTTCTTC. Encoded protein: CASSELGQGGNEQFF.